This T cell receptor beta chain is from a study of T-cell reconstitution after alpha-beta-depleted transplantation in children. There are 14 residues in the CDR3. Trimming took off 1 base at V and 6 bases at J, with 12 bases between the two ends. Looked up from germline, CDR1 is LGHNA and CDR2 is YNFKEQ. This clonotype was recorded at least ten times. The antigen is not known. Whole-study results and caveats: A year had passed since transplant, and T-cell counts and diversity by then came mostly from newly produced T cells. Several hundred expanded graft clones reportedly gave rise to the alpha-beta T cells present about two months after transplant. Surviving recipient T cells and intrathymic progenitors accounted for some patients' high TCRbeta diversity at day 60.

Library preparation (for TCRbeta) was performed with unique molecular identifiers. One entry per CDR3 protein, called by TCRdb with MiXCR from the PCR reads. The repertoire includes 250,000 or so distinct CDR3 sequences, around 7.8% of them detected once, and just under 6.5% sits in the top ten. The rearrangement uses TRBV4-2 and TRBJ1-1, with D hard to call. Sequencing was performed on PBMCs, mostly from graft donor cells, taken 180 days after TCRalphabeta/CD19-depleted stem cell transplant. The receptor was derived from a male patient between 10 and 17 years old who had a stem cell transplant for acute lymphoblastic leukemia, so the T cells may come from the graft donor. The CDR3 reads CASSQGGAHPEAFF. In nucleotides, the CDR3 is TGTGCCAGCAGCCAAGGTGGAGCCCACCCTGAAGCTTTCTTT.